Given below is one T cell receptor (beta chain) in context. The data are from a study of blood T cells in healthy people across ages. CDR3 size: 12 residues. Germline-derived CDR1 and CDR2 are DFQATT and SNEGSKA (reference sequence). The second PCR ran roughly 6 to 11 cycles with a sample-barcoded 5' primer and J-beta primers. MiXCR, applied by TCRdb to the 5' RACE reads, yields one record per CDR3 protein. The sample has roughly 640,000 distinct CDR3 sequences; about 30% are singletons. Sequencing was performed on blood. The TCR originated in an elderly woman in good health. The chain links TRBV20-1 to TRBJ2-5; no firm D call. The DNA matches TRBJ2-7 better at its end, which makes the J call doubtful. CDR3 sequence reads: CSAIPENYEQYF. CDR3 sequence (DNA): TGCAGTGCTATACCAGAAAACTACGAGCAGTACTTC.